Listed below are T cell receptor beta chains from one sample, sequenced in a study of CD8 T cells in ankylosing spondylitis. TCRdb re-analysed the 5' RACE reads in MiXCR, keeping a single row per CDR3 protein. The sample has roughly 240,000 distinct CDR3 sequences; over 30% are singletons. Sequencing input: blood, either unsorted or a sorted T cell fraction (not recorded which). The source of these receptors is a male donor with ankylosing spondylitis or in good health (not recorded which). Each CDR3 is given without its conserved first and last residue. Fields, in order: V gene, J gene, CDR3 protein.

TRBV6-5	TRBJ2-3	ASSYATSGPTDTQY
TRBV20-1	TRBJ1-4	SARPGGGEKLF
TRBV20-1	TRBJ1-2	GFEESAYGYT
TRBV12-3/TRBV12-4	TRBJ2-3	ASSPIAGGTDTQY
TRBV20-1	TRBJ2-2	SARDRQGLGGELF
TRBV6-1	TRBJ2-5	ASSTQAQAVETQY
TRBV5-6	TRBJ2-1	ASSLGDTRGGNEQF
TRBV7-8	TRBJ2-1	ATQANEQF
TRBV10-3	TRBJ1-5	AISESTWTGNQPQH
TRBV5-6	TRBJ2-1	ASSLLGGDNEQF
TRBV20-1	TRBJ2-7	SARASGQSSYEQY
TRBV9	TRBJ2-7	ASSVGIDSYEQY
TRBV20-1	TRBJ1-1	SARGQVNTEAF
TRBV6-5	TRBJ2-1	ASSYSTGGEQF
TRBV29-1	TRBJ2-3	SVGGDSSTDTQY
TRBV12-3/TRBV12-4	TRBJ1-2	ASSWTGVDYGYT
TRBV6-1	TRBJ2-2	ASGKFGDTGELF
TRBV12-3/TRBV12-4	TRBJ1-1	ASSPDRIEAF
TRBV3-1	TRBJ2-3	ASSTGADTQY
TRBV4-2	TRBJ2-3	ASSDGTSGTDTQY
TRBV6-6	TRBJ2-7	ASSYSVGSEQY
TRBV10-3	TRBJ2-2	AITSRNTGELF
TRBV2	TRBJ2-3	ASSERSSTDTQY
TRBV20-1	TRBJ2-7	SARDVKGSYEQY
TRBV5-1	TRBJ2-7	ASSLGTLTSYEQY
TRBV28	TRBJ2-7	ASSSFLTYEQY
TRBV6-5	TRBJ2-5	ASSYSRTGEKETQY
TRBV12-3/TRBV12-4	TRBJ2-2	ASIPGGTYTGELF
TRBV20-1	TRBJ1-2	SARDAKIPRQANYGYT
TRBV6-1	TRBJ1-4	ASRQSLGSEKLF
TRBV7-2	TRBJ2-7	ASSLGLGGYYEQY
TRBV4-1	TRBJ1-1	ASSQNLGQGNTEAF
TRBV5-5	TRBJ2-7	ASRGVSYEQY
TRBV28	TRBJ2-3	ASRQASTDTQY
TRBV5-1	TRBJ2-7	ASSVLGQGASYEQY
TRBV7-2	TRBJ2-5	ASSLLLEGDQETQY
TRBV12-3/TRBV12-4	TRBJ2-1	ASSSDRGPGVYNEQF
TRBV7-2	TRBJ2-3	ASSQRGGQDTQY
TRBV12-3/TRBV12-4	TRBJ2-1	ASRDRTGRNRGNEQF
TRBV4-1	TRBJ2-3	ASSHTGTSSTDTQY
TRBV29-1	TRBJ2-5	SVIRESQGTQY
TRBV4-1	TRBJ1-6	ASSPLGARGPLH
TRBV24-1	TRBJ2-1	ATSDGQRDPVREQF
TRBV10-3	TRBJ2-7	AISPGQGIYEQY
TRBV11-2	TRBJ2-1	ASSPINNEQF
TRBV20-1	TRBJ2-1	SARVFGGGSYNEQF
TRBV6-1	TRBJ2-2	ASSWGQGGWTGELF
TRBV10-1	TRBJ2-3	ASSGRIGIGTDTQY
TRBV4-1	TRBJ2-5	ASSQAGPEETQY
TRBV20-1	TRBJ1-5	SARTGGLTVQPQH
TRBV6-1	TRBJ2-5	ASQRSGGGETQY
TRBV10-3	TRBJ2-7	AISEDFREGMNEQY
TRBV20-1	TRBJ2-7	SAGRTGIYYEQY
TRBV10-3	TRBJ2-5	AISGKRGEETQY